These 24 T cell receptor beta chains were sequenced from one sample in a study of response to subunit inactivated influenza vaccine. TCRdb recomputed calls from the RT-PCR reads with MiXCR, one row per CDR3 protein. The sample records over 650,000 distinct CDR3 sequences, roughly 18% being singletons. The source was PBMCs from blood, collected 5 to 6 days after vaccination. These receptors originate from a man over 45 who received an inactivated influenza vaccine.

This clonotype was counted ten times or more. V usage is TRBV7-2 and J usage is TRBJ2-1; D remains unclear. V was clipped by 1 base and J by 3 bases, with 7 bases between them. This CDR3 has 14 amino acids. CDR1 and CDR2 from the germline V gene are SGHTA and FQGNSA. The DNA for the CDR3 is TGTGCCAGCAGCTTAGTTCACTTCTACAATGAGCAGTTCTTC. Its translation: CASSLVHFYNEQFF.

This clonotype was recorded a few times. The V gene is TRBV12-3 or TRBV12-4, the J gene TRBJ2-7, with a weak D call TRBD1 (5 bases). CDR3 length equals 13 residues. The V gene lost 4 bases and the J gene lost 0 bases, with 7 bases spanning the gap. CDR3 sequence reads: CASSWTNSYEQYF. The CDR3 bases are TGTGCCAGCAGTTGGACAAACTCCTACGAGCAGTACTTC.

The gene calls are TRBV12-3 or TRBV12-4 and TRBJ1-2, with D unresolved. Trimming left V 6 bases short and J 5 bases short, with 13 bases between. The CDR3 consists of 13 residues. CDR3 nucleotide sequence: TGTGCCAGCAGCCAACTCCTGGGGTATGGCTACACCTTC. Residues: CASSQLLGYGYTF.

This chain links TRBV2 with TRBJ2-1; TRBD1 might be the D (6 bases). Trimming pared 7 bases from V and 5 bases from J, leaving 15 bases between. Germline assignment: CDR1 SNHLY and CDR2 FYNNEI. This CDR3 region has 14 residues. The CDR3 loop reads CASMGGTPNNEQFF. The CDR3 region has the DNA TGTGCCAGCATGGGTGGGACACCTAACAATGAGCAGTTCTTC.

The gene calls are TRBV12-3 or TRBV12-4 and TRBJ1-1; no firm D call. The V gene lost 3 bases and the J gene lost 11 bases, with 16 bases spanning the gap. This CDR3 spans 13 amino acids. The CDR3 DNA is TGTGCCAGCAGTTTTCATAGGTTGGAAGCCGCTTTCTTT. It is translated as CASSFHRLEAAFF.

This chain uses TRBV7-2 with TRBJ2-1; D is ambiguous. Per the germline V gene, CDR1 is SGHTA and CDR2 is FQGNSA. Trimming cost V 9 bases and J 9 bases, with 12 bases left between them. This CDR3 comprises 11 residues. CDR3 region: CASAKSSEQFF. The CDR3 DNA is TGTGCCAGTGCGAAAAGCAGTGAGCAGTTCTTC.

The rearrangement joins TRBV30 to TRBJ2-3, with TRBD1 matching over 7 bases. Germline CDR1 and CDR2: GTSNPN and SVGIG (reference sequence). This CDR3 has 13 amino acids. Trimming removed 3 bases from V and 8 bases from J; junction bases left unmatched: 8. CDR3 residues: CAWRQGSTPTQYF. CDR3 DNA: TGTGCCTGGAGACAGGGGTCAACCCCTACGCAGTATTTT.

In its sample, this clonotype was seen a few times. V and J are TRBV28 and TRBJ2-1, with a possible D match to TRBD2 (5 bases). This CDR3 has 15 amino acids. CDR1 is MDHEN, CDR2 SYDVKM, per germline. Trimming pared 5 bases from V and 6 bases from J, leaving 17 bases between. The CDR3: CASSPRVARVNEQFF. CDR3 coding DNA: TGTGCCAGCAGTCCCCGGGTAGCGCGGGTCAATGAGCAGTTCTTC.

This clonotype was found a few times. The CDR3 loop is CSARDAQGGDTQYF. The CDR3 nucleotides are TGCAGTGCTAGAGATGCCCAGGGGGGGGATACGCAGTATTTT. This chain connects TRBV20-1 to TRBJ2-3; TRBD1 or TRBD2 may be the D gene (7 bases each). CDR1 DFQATT and CDR2 SNEGSKA come from the germline V gene (reference sequence). The CDR3 has 14 amino acids. The ends were cut back, 0 bases at V and 6 bases at J, with 13 bases in the middle.

This clonotype has only a few counts. The gene calls are TRBV5-4 and TRBJ2-5; D is undetermined. CDR1 is SGHNT and CDR2 is YYREEE in the germline V gene (reference sequence). The V end was cut by 2 bases, the J end by 1 base, with 12 bases between. The length of the CDR3 is 15 residues. The CDR3 nucleotides are TGTGCCAGCAGCTTTTCTGGACGGAGCCAAGAGACCCAGTACTTC. Translating gives CASSFSGRSQETQYF. Full variable domain (missing parts from reference TRBV5-4 and TRBJ2-5): ETGVTQSPTHLIKTRGQQVTLRCSSQSGHNTVSWYQQALGQGPQFIFQYYREEENGRGNFPPRFSGLQFPNYSSELNVNALELDDSALYLCASSFSGRSQETQYFGPGTRLLVL.

This clonotype has just one count. The gene calls are TRBV7-2 and TRBJ2-7; D unclear. Trimming pared 5 bases from V and 3 bases from J, leaving 11 bases between. Looked up from germline, CDR1 is SGHTA and CDR2 is FQGNSA. The CDR3 spans 13 residues. The CDR3 loop reads CASSNNQNYEQYF. CDR3 in DNA: TGTGCCAGCAGCAATAACCAGAACTACGAGCAGTACTTC. The full variable domain, in which reference TRBV7-2 and TRBJ2-7 provide the parts outside the CDR3, is GAGVSQSPSNKVTEKGKDVELRCDPISGHTALYWYRQSLGQGLEFLIYFQGNSAPDKSGLPSDRFSAERTGGSVSTLTIQRTQQEDSAVYLCASSNNQNYEQYFGPGTRLTVT.

In its sample, this clonotype was seen a few times. The rearrangement uses TRBV4-3 and TRBJ1-4; D unclear. The CDR3 consists of 15 residues. V was cut by 0 bases and J by 6 bases, with 11 bases left in between. CDR1 LGHNA and CDR2 YSLEER come from the germline V gene. CDR3 sequence reads: CASSQDGRWDEKLFF. CDR3 nucleotide sequence: TGCGCCAGCAGCCAAGATGGGAGATGGGATGAAAAACTGTTTTTT.

The gene calls are TRBV5-1 and TRBJ2-5; D remains unclear. V was trimmed by 4 bases and J by 0 bases, leaving 10 bases between them. Germline CDR1 reads SGHRS; CDR2 reads YFSETQ. CDR3 size: 14 residues. The CDR3 nucleotides are TGCGCCAGCAGCACAAATGGTGACCAAGAGACCCAGTACTTC. It specifies CASSTNGDQETQYF.

The chain is built from TRBV20-1 and TRBJ1-6; weak D call: TRBD1 (6 bases). Trimming cost V 8 bases and J 9 bases, with 23 bases left between them. Germline CDR1 DFQATT, CDR2 SNEGSKA (reference sequence). This CDR3 spans 15 amino acids. The DNA of the CDR3 is TGCAGTTCCCGAACCTTAGGGCAGGGGATTTCACCCCTCCACTTT. It encodes CSSRTLGQGISPLHF.

This rearrangement joins TRBV20-1 to TRBJ2-3; 7 bases line up with TRBD2. The CDR3 sequence is 15 residues long. Looked up from germline, CDR1 is DFQATT and CDR2 is SNEGSKA (reference sequence). Trimming cost V 5 bases and J 2 bases; bases outside gene matches: 10. The CDR3 DNA sequence: TGCAGTGCTCACGTGGCTAGCGGATCCACAGATACGCAGTATTTT. This translates into CSAHVASGSTDTQYF.

The chain uses TRBV7-8 and TRBJ2-7; 7 nucleotides align to TRBD2. The germline CDR1 and CDR2 sequences are SGHVS and FQNEAQ. The trim removed 1 base at V and 2 bases at J, leaving 11 bases unmatched. This CDR3 region has 17 residues. CDR3 amino acids: CASSLGVGGLSPYEQYF. CDR3 DNA sequence: TGTGCCAGCAGCTTAGGGGTGGGAGGGCTATCCCCCTACGAGCAGTACTTC.

The J gene is TRBJ2-7, the V gene TRBV28, with TRBD2 matching 11 bases. Germline loops: CDR1 MDHEN, CDR2 SYDVKM. V dropped 3 bases and J dropped 4; count of bases not matched to a gene: 8. The CDR3 spans 16 residues. The CDR3 loop reads CASSLDSGRASYEQYF. The CDR3 coding sequence is TGTGCCAGCAGTTTGGATAGCGGGAGGGCCTCTTACGAGCAGTACTTC.

This clonotype showed up many times. This chain uses TRBV6-1 with TRBJ2-3, with 9 bases identical to TRBD2. Germline V lookup: CDR1 MNHNS, CDR2 SASEGT. This CDR3 spans 15 amino acids. V was clipped by 6 bases and J by 2 bases; unmatched bases: 6. The CDR3: CASRRAGGSTDTQYF. The CDR3 DNA is TGTGCCAGCAGACGAGCGGGGGGCTCCACAGATACGCAGTATTTT.

This clonotype was seen only a few times. J is TRBJ2-1 and V is TRBV6-1; 9 nucleotides agree with TRBD2. The CDR3 contains 15 residues. Germline V gene data show CDR1 as MNHNS and CDR2 as SASEGT. The J segment lost 2 bases and the V segment lost 7 bases, leaving 6 bases of the junction unmatched. The CDR3: CASNPGGRAYNEQFF. Written as DNA, the CDR3 is TGTGCCAGCAACCCCGGCGGGAGGGCCTACAATGAGCAGTTCTTC.

This clonotype was counted only a few times. One end of the junction does not line up with germline, which may come from a read error. The chain joins TRBV20-1 to TRBJ2-5; 9 positions match TRBD1. Per germline, CDR1 DFQATT and CDR2 SNEGSKA (reference sequence). The CDR3 contains 15 residues. CDR3: CSFIGLRDRDATRYF. For the CDR3, the DNA is TGCAGTTTTATTGGGCTCCGGGACAGGGACGCCACCCGGTACTTC.

A few counts support this clonotype. The genes are TRBV12-3 or TRBV12-4 and TRBJ2-7; 9 bases fit TRBD1. V lost 7 bases, J lost 3 bases, and 7 bases stayed unmatched. This CDR3 has 14 amino acids. The CDR3 spells CASNGQGIVYEQYF. DNA for the CDR3: TGTGCCAGCAACGGACAGGGGATCGTCTACGAGCAGTACTTC.

The gene calls are TRBV5-1 and TRBJ2-5; D is unresolved. The CDR3 runs 14 residues. CDR1 is SGHRS and CDR2 is YFSETQ in the germline V gene. V dropped 4 bases and J dropped 5 bases, with 15 bases sitting between them. DNA of the CDR3: TGCGCCAGCAGCCCCTTCGTTAGTGCGGAGACCCAGTACTTC. This translates into CASSPFVSAETQYF.

This clonotype came up a few times. V gene TRBV6-2 or TRBV6-3 combines with J gene TRBJ2-3, with TRBD2 identical over 7 bases. There are 14 residues in the CDR3. Germline V lookup: CDR1 MNHEY, CDR2 SVGEGT. J was trimmed by 3 bases and V by 6 bases; bases with no gene match: 6. The CDR3 DNA reads TGTGCCAGCAGGAGAGCGGGATCAACAGATACGCAGTATTTT. Translating gives CASRRAGSTDTQYF.

This clonotype showed up just a few times. The rearrangement joins TRBV29-1 to TRBJ2-1; 10 positions agree with TRBD2. The V gene end was trimmed by 0 bases and the J gene end by 2 bases; junction bases not matched to a gene: 10. The CDR3 loop spans 18 amino acids. Germline loops: CDR1 SQVTM, CDR2 ANQGSEA. The CDR3 DNA follows: TGCAGCGTTGAAGACGATAATAGCGGGAGGACCGCCTACAATGAGCAGTTCTTC. Residues: CSVEDDNSGRTAYNEQFF.